The 7 T cell receptor beta chains reported below all come from one sample, sequenced in a study of tumor and adjacent non-tumor tissue in lung cancer. The template was RNA from unsorted bulk tissue. A modified ARM-PCR protocol with three rounds of nested PCR amplified TCRbeta. TCRdb ran MiXCR on the multiplex PCR reads and lists one entry per CDR3 protein. The table lists about 200,000 distinct CDR3 sequences, about 76% of them singletons. The source material was lung tumor tissue. These receptors came from a man in his sixties with non-small cell lung cancer.

This clonotype was seen once. The chain links TRBV12-3 or TRBV12-4 to TRBJ2-3; the match to TRBD2 covers 7 bases. CDR3 length: 18 residues. The junction had 16 bases not matched to a gene; V was cut back by 5 bases and J by 2 bases. The CDR3 nucleotides are TGTGCCAGCAGTCCGCCTAGTTGGCGGGGGAGATTCACAGATACGCAGTATTTT. Its translation: CASSPPSWRGRFTDTQYF.

Concerning this clonotype itself: Since the CDR3 does not end with the conserved phenylalanine or tryptophan, this likely comes from a read error. The J gene is TRBJ1-1, the V gene TRBV20-1; D is unresolved. The CDR3 spans 13 residues. The V gene's germline CDR1 is DFQATT and CDR2 SNEGSKA (reference sequence). The CDR3 sequence: CSTRSRQRTEAFI. CDR3 bases: TGTAGTACTAGATCACGTCAGAGGACTGAAGCTTTCATT.

On this clonotype itself: A read error may account for a junction end that differs from germline. The rearrangement uses TRBV20-1 and TRBJ2-7; D might be TRBD2 (5 bases). The germline V gene encodes CDR1 DFQATT and CDR2 SNEGSKA (reference sequence). This CDR3 contains 15 residues. The CDR3 DNA reads as TGCAATGCTAGTGCTCGGACTCCCGGTGGGGACGAGCAGTACTTC. Translation: CNASARTPGGDEQYF.

This clonotype has just a few counts. The CDR3 loop is CASRSGQLNQPQHF. DNA of the CDR3: TGTGCCAGCAGGTCTGGACAGCTTAATCAGCCCCAGCATTTT. The chain uses TRBV12-3 or TRBV12-4 and TRBJ1-5; a weak D match, TRBD1 (6 bases). The V end was cut by 6 bases, the J end by 4 bases, with 13 bases between. This CDR3 is 14 amino acids long.

This clonotype was detected only once. With a much larger clone just one base away, this may be a read error. The rearrangement links TRBV20-1 to TRBJ2-3, with TRBD2 identical over 7 bases. Trimming at V came to 5 bases and at J to 4 bases, leaving 6 bases not matched to a gene. The CDR3 loop spans 13 amino acids. CDR1 is DFQATT and CDR2 is SNEGSKA in the germline V gene (reference sequence). The DNA for the CDR3 is TGCAGTGCTGGAGTGGGGAGGGCAGATACGCAGTATTTT. Protein product: CSAGVGRADTQYF.

About this clonotype itself: A much larger clone lies a single base off, so this may be a read error. The chain employs TRBV6-5 and TRBJ2-6; TRBD2 matches at 7 bases. Trimming at V came to 9 bases and at J to 0 bases, leaving 8 bases not matched to a gene. CDR1 and CDR2 from the germline V gene are MNHEY and SVGAGI. The CDR3 spans 16 residues. DNA of the CDR3: TGTGCCAGTTTGGGACTAACTAACTCTGGGGCCAACGTCCTGACTTTC. This encodes CASLGLTNSGANVLTF.

The gene calls are TRBV12-3 or TRBV12-4 and TRBJ2-3; perhaps TRBD2 as D (5 bases). With 6 bases removed from V and 1 base from J, the gap between germline ends came to 14 bases. This CDR3 has 15 amino acids. CDR3 region: CASSPRTQGTDTQYF. The CDR3 region has the DNA TGTGCCAGCAGCCCTAGGACTCAGGGCACAGATACGCAGTATTTT.